This is a list of T cell receptor beta chains from one sample in a study of cytomegalovirus exposure and HLA in healthy donors. TCRdb keeps only in-frame clones here, not all; method: immunoSEQ multiplex PCR. The sample yields 210,000 or so clones, roughly 84% seen once. The source material was PBMCs. All receptors derive from a human donor in good health. Both conserved end residues are part of each CDR3. The D gene is left open where the match is weak. Clone size is not always given. Where it is, it says once, few, many or a class for expanded clones.

abundance: -
d_gene: -
v_gene: TRBV7-2
j_gene: TRBJ2-7
CDR3aa: CASTLAQSPRPGTEQYF
CDR3nt: TGTGCCAGCACCCTTGCTCAGTCGCCCCGCCCTGGTACCGAGCAGTACTTC

abundance: -
d_gene: TRBD2
v_gene: TRBV6-1
j_gene: TRBJ2-1
CDR3aa: CASSGLAGVTNEQFF
CDR3nt: TGTGCCAGCAGTGGGCTAGCGGGAGTCACGAATGAGCAGTTCTTC

abundance: -
d_gene: TRBD1
v_gene: TRBV6-6
j_gene: TRBJ1-2
CDR3aa: CASSPTGRGGGYTF
CDR3nt: TGTGCCAGCAGTCCGACAGGGAGAGGGGGGGGCTACACCTTC

abundance: -
d_gene: TRBD2
v_gene: TRBV7-6
j_gene: TRBJ2-2
CDR3aa: CASSPGLAGGPNTGELFF
CDR3nt: TGTGCCAGCAGCCCGGGACTAGCGGGAGGGCCGAACACCGGGGAGCTGTTTTTT

abundance: -
d_gene: TRBD1
v_gene: TRBV18
j_gene: TRBJ1-2
CDR3aa: CASSPRGTPPNYGYTF
CDR3nt: TGTGCCAGCTCACCCAGGGGGACCCCACCTAACTATGGCTACACCTTC

abundance: -
d_gene: TRBD1
v_gene: TRBV7-3
j_gene: TRBJ1-5
CDR3aa: CASSLRGTGMECSNQPQHF
CDR3nt: TGTGCCAGCAGCTTAAGGGGGACAGGGATGGAATGCAGCAATCAGCCCCAGCATTTT

abundance: -
d_gene: -
v_gene: TRBV7-9
j_gene: TRBJ1-2
CDR3aa: CASSLEGPGYGYTF
CDR3nt: TGTGCCAGCAGCTTAGAAGGCCCGGGGTATGGCTACACCTTC

abundance: -
d_gene: TRBD2
v_gene: TRBV2
j_gene: TRBJ2-7
CDR3aa: CAGAGLDYEQYF
CDR3nt: TGTGCCGGAGCGGGACTAGACTACGAGCAGTACTTC

abundance: -
d_gene: -
v_gene: TRBV12-2
j_gene: TRBJ1-2
CDR3aa: CASRFEGGGMGYGYTF
CDR3nt: TGTGCAAGTCGCTTTGAAGGGGGCGGAATGGGTTATGGCTACACCTTC

abundance: -
d_gene: TRBD2
v_gene: TRBV5-4
j_gene: TRBJ2-1
CDR3aa: CASIREGDNEQFF
CDR3nt: TGTGCCAGCATCCGGGAGGGTGACAATGAGCAGTTCTTC

abundance: -
d_gene: -
v_gene: TRBV2
j_gene: TRBJ2-1
CDR3aa: CASSEAGSASYNEQFF
CDR3nt: TGTGCCAGCAGTGAAGCCGGGAGCGCCTCCTACAATGAGCAGTTCTTC

abundance: -
d_gene: -
v_gene: TRBV7-9
j_gene: TRBJ2-1
CDR3aa: CASSLVSSEQFF
CDR3nt: TGTGCCAGCAGCTTAGTTTCTTCTGAGCAGTTCTTC

abundance: -
d_gene: TRBD1
v_gene: TRBV28
j_gene: TRBJ2-7
CDR3aa: CASSSYRGREQYF
CDR3nt: TGTGCCAGCAGTTCATACAGGGGGCGCGAGCAGTACTTC

abundance: -
d_gene: -
v_gene: TRBV28
j_gene: TRBJ1-2
CDR3aa: CASSGGTLYGYTF
CDR3nt: TGTGCCAGCAGTGGAGGGACCCTCTATGGCTACACCTTC

abundance: -
d_gene: -
v_gene: TRBV6-4
j_gene: TRBJ2-1
CDR3aa: CASSDSGRLGNEQFF
CDR3nt: TGTGCCAGCAGTGACTCGGGGAGACTTGGGAATGAGCAGTTCTTC

abundance: -
d_gene: TRBD1
v_gene: TRBV28
j_gene: TRBJ1-5
CDR3aa: CASKDRINQPQHF
CDR3nt: TGTGCCAGTAAGGACAGGATCAATCAGCCCCAGCATTTT

abundance: -
d_gene: TRBD1
v_gene: TRBV7-9
j_gene: TRBJ2-1
CDR3aa: CASSWKGAYNEQFF
CDR3nt: TGTGCCAGCAGCTGGAAGGGGGCATACAATGAGCAGTTCTTC

abundance: -
d_gene: TRBD2
v_gene: TRBV2
j_gene: TRBJ2-1
CDR3aa: CASSSQRTSGRPFPYNEQFF
CDR3nt: TGTGCCAGCAGTAGTCAAAGAACTAGCGGGAGGCCATTCCCTTACAATGAGCAGTTCTTC

abundance: -
d_gene: -
v_gene: TRBV18
j_gene: TRBJ1-6
CDR3aa: CASSLSAGGEKNSPLHF
CDR3nt: TGTGCCAGCTCGCTTTCCGCGGGAGGGGAAAAGAATTCACCCCTCCACTTT

abundance: -
d_gene: -
v_gene: TRBV7-3
j_gene: TRBJ1-1
CDR3aa: CASSSGGTEAFF
CDR3nt: TGTGCCAGCAGCTCCGGGGGCACTGAAGCTTTCTTT

abundance: -
d_gene: TRBD1
v_gene: TRBV5-1
j_gene: TRBJ1-2
CDR3aa: CASSRQGSGGEGYTF
CDR3nt: TGCGCCAGCAGCCGACAGGGCTCAGGGGGTGAGGGCTACACCTTC

abundance: -
d_gene: -
v_gene: TRBV2
j_gene: TRBJ2-1
CDR3aa: CASSPPGHNEQFF
CDR3nt: TGTGCCAGCAGTCCCCCTGGGCACAATGAGCAGTTCTTC

abundance: -
d_gene: -
v_gene: TRBV10-3
j_gene: TRBJ1-1
CDR3aa: CAISGLGDNTEAFF
CDR3nt: TGTGCCATCAGTGGTCTGGGAGATAACACTGAAGCTTTCTTT

abundance: -
d_gene: -
v_gene: TRBV7-8
j_gene: TRBJ2-1
CDR3aa: CASSLLENNEQFF
CDR3nt: TGTGCCAGCAGCTTACTAGAAAACAATGAGCAGTTCTTC

abundance: -
d_gene: -
v_gene: TRBV15
j_gene: TRBJ1-2
CDR3aa: CATSREQRSRYGYTF
CDR3nt: TGTGCCACCAGCAGAGAGCAGCGAAGCCGCTATGGCTACACCTTC

abundance: -
d_gene: -
v_gene: TRBV25-1
j_gene: TRBJ1-2
CDR3aa: CATLDSTGGGYTF
CDR3nt: TGTGCCACCTTAGACTCCACCGGGGGTGGCTACACCTTC

abundance: -
d_gene: -
v_gene: TRBV6-4
j_gene: TRBJ2-1
CDR3aa: CAFDNEGALNEQFF
CDR3nt: TGTGCCTTCGATAATGAGGGAGCTCTGAATGAGCAGTTCTTC

abundance: few
d_gene: -
v_gene: TRBV30
j_gene: TRBJ1-3
CDR3aa: CAWSVGTLVGNTIYF
CDR3nt: TGTGCCTGGAGTGTTGGGACATTAGTCGGAAACACCATATATTTT

abundance: -
d_gene: TRBD2
v_gene: TRBV2
j_gene: TRBJ2-1
CDR3aa: CASGRASNEQFF
CDR3nt: TGTGCCAGCGGGAGGGCTTCCAATGAGCAGTTCTTC

abundance: -
d_gene: TRBD2
v_gene: TRBV7-2
j_gene: TRBJ2-3
CDR3aa: CASQSSGRTDTQYF
CDR3nt: TGTGCCAGCCAATCTAGCGGACGCACAGATACGCAGTATTTT

abundance: -
d_gene: -
v_gene: TRBV7-9
j_gene: TRBJ2-7
CDR3aa: CASSLSRIQSHEQYF
CDR3nt: TGTGCCAGCAGCTTATCGAGGATCCAGTCGCACGAGCAGTACTTC

abundance: once
d_gene: TRBD1
v_gene: TRBV19
j_gene: TRBJ1-1
CDR3aa: CASSIDDRGPSEAFF
CDR3nt: TGTGCCAGTAGTATAGACGACAGGGGGCCCTCTGAAGCTTTCTTT

abundance: few
d_gene: TRBD1
v_gene: TRBV4-1
j_gene: TRBJ2-7
CDR3aa: CASSQDRDRVGYEQYF
CDR3nt: TGCGCCAGCAGCCAGGACCGGGACAGGGTGGGTTACGAGCAGTACTTC

abundance: -
d_gene: -
v_gene: TRBV5-5
j_gene: TRBJ2-7
CDR3aa: CASSLGQGLREQYF
CDR3nt: TGTGCCAGCAGCTTGGGGCAGGGTCTGCGCGAGCAGTACTTC

abundance: -
d_gene: TRBD2
v_gene: TRBV15
j_gene: TRBJ2-1
CDR3aa: CATSTGLLSSYNEQFF
CDR3nt: TGTGCCACCAGCACGGGACTACTAAGCTCCTACAATGAGCAGTTCTTC

abundance: -
d_gene: TRBD1
v_gene: TRBV6-1
j_gene: TRBJ1-5
CDR3aa: CASSEGTGAMIQPQHF
CDR3nt: TGTGCCAGCAGTGAAGGGACAGGGGCTATGATTCAGCCCCAGCATTTT